This entry lists 17 T cell receptor beta chains sequenced from one sample in a study of cytomegalovirus exposure and HLA in healthy donors. The PCR had 60 Vbeta and 13 Jbeta primers. Profiled with immunoSEQ multiplex PCR; TCRdb holds only in-frame clones, not every one. Among tens of thousands of clones listed, around 73% were seen once. What was sequenced was PBMCs. These receptors originate from a man over 45 in good health and CMV-seronegative.

The chain links TRBV6-5 to TRBJ2-5; no definite D call. V lost 4 bases and J lost 0, with 9 bases in between. There are 14 residues in the CDR3. Germline loops: CDR1 MNHEY, CDR2 SVGAGI. The CDR3 is CASSLVTHQETQYF. The CDR3 nucleotides are TGTGCCAGCAGTTTGGTTACACACCAAGAGACCCAGTACTTC.

This clone is a singleton in its sample. The CDR3, as DNA: TGTGCTAGTGGTTTGGGAGGGGACACCGCGTACTTC. This sequence encodes CASGLGGDTAYF. The V and J genes are TRBV12-5 and TRBJ2-7, with D possibly TRBD1 on 6 matching bases. Germline CDR1 reads LGHNT; CDR2 reads FRNRAP. V was cut by 1 base and J by 12 bases, with 13 bases left in between. The CDR3 covers 12 residues.

This chain links TRBV11-2 with TRBJ1-3; tentative D call: TRBD1 (6 bases). V shed 6 bases and J shed 4 bases, with 16 bases lying between them. The germline V gene has CDR1 SGHAT and CDR2 FQNNGV. There are 15 residues in the CDR3. DNA of the CDR3: TGTGCCAGCAGTCGAATGAGAGGACAGGGAAACACCATATATTTT. This gives the protein CASSRMRGQGNTIYF.

There are a few counts of this clone. The genes are TRBV7-6 and TRBJ1-1; D is perhaps TRBD1 (5 bases). V shed 3 bases and J shed 4 bases, with 15 bases lying between them. Per the germline V gene, CDR1 is SGHVS and CDR2 is FNYEAQ. This CDR3 has 15 amino acids. CDR3: CASSLGSGAATEAFF. CDR3 DNA: TGTGCCAGCAGCTTGGGAAGCGGGGCGGCCACTGAAGCTTTCTTT.

This clone was recorded once. The chain links TRBV5-1 to TRBJ2-2; D might be TRBD2 (6 bases). The CDR3 extends over 15 amino acids. Germline V gene sequence: CDR1 SGHRS, CDR2 YFSETQ. V gave up 0 bases and J gave up 9 bases, with 15 bases separating them. CDR3 protein: CASSLVRTSPRELFF. CDR3 nucleotide sequence: TGCGCCAGCAGCTTGGTTCGTACTAGCCCTCGGGAGCTGTTTTTT.

The V gene is TRBV6-5, the J gene TRBJ2-7; 9 bases match TRBD2. V shed 5 bases and J 0 bases; nucleotides not matched to a gene: 5. The germline V gene encodes CDR1 MNHEY and CDR2 SVGAGI. The CDR3 totals 15 residues. The CDR3 region is CASSASGRLSYEQYF. The CDR3 nucleotides are TGTGCCAGCAGTGCCAGCGGGAGGCTCTCCTACGAGCAGTACTTC.

The chain has TRBV7-3 and TRBJ2-1; unclear D gene. The CDR3 loop spans 14 amino acids. Looked up from germline, CDR1 is SGHTA and CDR2 is FQGTGA. Trimming took off 5 bases at V and 0 bases at J, with 8 bases between the two ends. CDR3 DNA: TGTGCCAGCAGCCAGGATAGCTCCTACAATGAGCAGTTCTTC. Its protein is CASSQDSSYNEQFF.

This chain joins TRBV30 and TRBJ1-4, with D maybe TRBD1 (5 bases). Trimming shortened V by 4 bases and J by 5 bases, and 8 bases separated the two germline ends. The CDR3 sequence is 12 residues long. CDR1 and CDR2 from the germline V gene are GTSNPN and SVGIG (reference sequence). CDR3 protein: CAWNRRNEKLFF. The CDR3, as DNA: TGTGCCTGGAACAGGAGAAATGAAAAACTGTTTTTT.

This clone was picked up one time. V is TRBV30 and J is TRBJ2-7, with D possibly being TRBD2 (6 bases). The CDR3 extends over 11 amino acids. CDR1 is GTSNPN, CDR2 SVGIG, per germline (reference sequence). V was pared by 0 bases and J by 13 bases, with 13 bases between. The CDR3 loop is CAWSVRRARYF. DNA for the CDR3: TGTGCCTGGAGTGTAAGGAGGGCGAGATACTTC.

The V call is TRBV6-1, the J call TRBJ1-2; 10 bases fit TRBD1. CDR1 is MNHNS, CDR2 SASEGT, per germline. V was clipped by 4 bases and J by 6 bases; unmatched bases: 5. The CDR3 runs to 14 residues. The CDR3 reads CASSAGQGSDGYTF. In DNA, the CDR3 is TGTGCCAGCAGTGCGGGACAGGGGTCCGATGGCTACACCTTC.

This chain uses TRBV2 with TRBJ2-7; 9 nucleotides line up with TRBD2. The CDR3 runs 14 residues. CDR1 is SNHLY and CDR2 is FYNNEI in the germline V gene. Germline trimming cut 1 base from V and 2 bases from J; bases unmatched to any gene: 0. DNA of the CDR3: TGTGCCAGCAGTGAAGGGACTAGCGCCTACGAGCAGTACTTC. This sequence encodes CASSEGTSAYEQYF. The entire variable domain, with the rest obtained from reference TRBV2 and TRBJ2-7, is as follows: EPEVTQTPSHQVTQMGQEVILRCVPISNHLYFYWYRQILGQKVEFLVSFYNNEISEKSEIFDDQFSVERPDGSNFTLKIRSTKLEDSAMYFCASSEGTSAYEQYFGPGTRLTVT.

In this sample, this clone turned up a few times. This chain links TRBV5-1 with TRBJ2-5; weak D call: TRBD2 (5 bases). The length of the CDR3 is 16 residues. Trimming left V 2 bases short and J 3 bases short, with 17 bases between. Germline-derived CDR1 and CDR2 are SGHRS and YFSETQ. CDR3: CASSFGGRFGEETQYF. DNA of the CDR3: TGCGCCAGCAGCTTCGGCGGTAGGTTCGGGGAAGAGACCCAGTACTTC.

V and J are TRBV7-2 and TRBJ1-4, with 8 bases that match TRBD1. V dropped 6 bases and J dropped 13; count of bases not matched to a gene: 25. Germline-derived CDR1 and CDR2 are SGHTA and FQGNSA. The CDR3 is made up of 18 amino acids. The CDR3 sequence: CASRGGAGGGQFLGRLFF. The DNA for the CDR3 is TGTGCCAGCAGGGGGGGAGCAGGGGGCGGTCAATTTTTGGGGCGACTGTTTTTT.

The chain combines TRBV19 with TRBJ2-3; 11 bases match TRBD2. Germline V lookup: CDR1 LNHDA, CDR2 SQIVND (reference sequence). Trimming cost V 2 bases and J 0 bases; bases outside gene matches: 10. The CDR3 length is 19 residues. The chain's CDR3 is CASSIRASGGPMSTDTQYF. In nucleotides, the CDR3 is TGTGCCAGTAGTATAAGGGCTAGCGGGGGGCCGATGAGCACAGATACGCAGTATTTT.

The rearrangement joins TRBV2 to TRBJ2-7, with TRBD1 matching over 8 bases. The germline V gene encodes CDR1 SNHLY and CDR2 FYNNEI. Trimming cost V 7 bases and J 5 bases; bases outside gene matches: 13. The CDR3 consists of 15 residues. CDR3 residues: CASTLSTGVGHEQYF. The CDR3, as DNA: TGTGCCAGCACCCTATCGACAGGGGTGGGCCACGAGCAGTACTTC.

This chain joins TRBV5-1 and TRBJ2-2, with 7 bases identical to TRBD2. CDR3 length equals 15 residues. Trimming at V came to 4 bases and at J to 7 bases, leaving 10 bases not matched to a gene. Germline V CDR1 and CDR2: SGHRS, YFSETQ. The CDR3 nucleotides read TGCGCCAGCAGCGTACCTGGACTAGGTGGCGGGGAGCTGTTTTTT. Protein product: CASSVPGLGGGELFF. Full variable domain (remainder filled in from reference TRBV5-1 and TRBJ2-2): KAGVTQTPRYLIKTRGQQVTLSCSPISGHRSVSWYQQTPGQGLQFLFEYFSETQRNKGNFPGRFSGRQFSNSRSEMNVSTLELGDSALYLCASSVPGLGGGELFFGEGSRLTVL.

The chain links TRBV9 to TRBJ2-2, with D possibly TRBD1 on 5 matching bases. The CDR3 is made up of 15 amino acids. Trimming cost V 0 bases and J 2 bases, with 8 bases left between them. Germline CDR1 is SGDLS and CDR2 is YYNGEE. For the CDR3, the DNA is TGTGCCAGCAGCGTAGAGGGGTTAAACACCGGGGAGCTGTTTTTT. Translated, it gives CASSVEGLNTGELFF.